The T cell receptor (beta chain) under discussion was sequenced for a study of radiation and T cells in renal cell carcinoma. Sequencing was performed with immunoSEQ multiplex PCR; in TCRdb, only in-frame clones are kept and a portion is missing. This table has some 120,000 clones, more than 75% appearing once. The time point here: blood 2 weeks post-SBRT. Treatment: 15 Gy SBRT to primary tumor, nephrectomy 4 weeks later. The V and J ends lost 0 bases and 0 bases respectively, with 6 bases between them. This CDR3 contains 14 residues. Germline V gene lookup returns CDR1 SGHRS and CDR2 YFSETQ. The TCR was taken from a woman aged 70-85 years with renal cell carcinoma. V gene TRBV5-1 combines with J gene TRBJ1-1; D gene unclear. The specimen comprised blood, sampled from a patient whose treatment included radiotherapy and nephrectomy. DNA for the CDR3: TGCGCCAGCAGCTTGGCTTCAGTGAACACTGAAGCTTTCTTT. This sequence encodes CASSLASVNTEAFF.